This TCR beta chain was observed in a study of blood T cell repertoires in COVID-19 (dated by TCRdb to about 2020). With respect to the entire study: Samples from collaborators originated in the United States, Italy and Spain and spanned both the acute and convalescent phases of COVID-19. Where available, HLA class I and class II types were obtained from metadata supplied by the sample provider rather than from assay-based typing. Deeply sampled blood TCRbeta repertoires from subjects exposed to, actively infected with, or recovered from COVID-19 were included in the dataset. Sample metadata almost always included a de-identified subject ID, COVID-19 status, age in years and sex. The material from the prospective study consisted of cDNA or gDNA derived from T cells, B-cell-depleted T cells, or PBMCs. A freely available public database, intended as a resource for researchers studying the immune response to SARS-CoV-2, is where the repertoires were released. The samples were drawn from the first 160 participants of the ongoing ImmuneRACE study and from some 1,300 subjects provided by 6 global collaborators.

V and J are truncated by 3 bases and 1 base respectively, leaving an intervening sequence of 6 bases. The CDR3 contains 13 residues, cysteine and phenylalanine counted. The sequence is cut down to CDR3 DNA, 39 bases in frame from base 1. As for this clone: Its antigen is currently not known. No qualities accompany the bases; no much larger clone lies one base away.

The immunoSEQ Assay, a bias-controlled multiplex PCR, was used to amplify TCRbeta CDR3 regions from genomic DNA. The paper's data handling went like this. The number of nucleated cells in each sample was estimated from the amplification of reference gene primers within the assay. To quantify the absolute abundance of each unique TCRbeta CDR3 rearrangement, sequence reads were collapsed and filtered. Productive Simpson clonality was computed per sample as the square root of Simpson's diversity index over productive rearrangements. Sourced from immuneACCESS, this table was stored by TCRdb with only in-frame sequences that have V and J called. A share of the clones is absent; for the studies checked, an unresolved V gene accounts for under half, and the remainder has no known explanation. V, J and clone size are those of that table, while D and trimming were read from the DNA. This sample comprises 340,000 or so clones, around four fifths of them detected only once. About 3% of the sample rests with the top ten.

Overall study results and their limits: How much clinical and demographic metadata was included differed by source and by participant, and the metadata was provided uncurated.

The collaborating institutions used their own protocols to collect whole blood in K2EDTA tubes. For TCRbeta analysis, collaborator samples were shipped as frozen whole blood, as isolated PBMCs, or as DNA extracted from either sample type. This clonotype originated in a man aged 25 to 40 with active or convalescent COVID-19. The material sequenced was peripheral blood. The sequence is built from TRBV12-3 or TRBV12-4 and TRBJ1-2; no confident D gene assignment can be made. The CDR3 is CASSLSINYGYTF. The nucleotide sequence reads as follows: TGTGCCAGCAGTTTGAGCATTAACTATGGCTACACCTTC.